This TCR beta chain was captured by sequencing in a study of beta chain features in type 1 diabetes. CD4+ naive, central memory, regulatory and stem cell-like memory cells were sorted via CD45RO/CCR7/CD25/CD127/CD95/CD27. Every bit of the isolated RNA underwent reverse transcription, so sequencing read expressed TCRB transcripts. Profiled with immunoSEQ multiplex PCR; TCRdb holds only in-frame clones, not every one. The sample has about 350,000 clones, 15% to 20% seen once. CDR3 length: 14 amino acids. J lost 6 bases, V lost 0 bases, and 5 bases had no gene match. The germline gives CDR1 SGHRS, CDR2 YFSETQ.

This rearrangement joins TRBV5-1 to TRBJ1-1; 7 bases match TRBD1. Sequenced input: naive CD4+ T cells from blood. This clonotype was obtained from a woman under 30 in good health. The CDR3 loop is CASSLVRGPAEAFF. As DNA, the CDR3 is TGCGCCAGCAGCTTGGTGAGGGGGCCCGCTGAAGCTTTCTTT.